This TCR beta chain was sequenced during a study of tumor and adjacent non-tumor tissue in lung cancer. About the research overall: Histology: under 15 adenocarcinoma, a couple of squamous cell carcinoma, 1 small cell lung cancer. Points from the study as a whole: Patients with more diverse tumor TCRs had worse survival. Compared with tumor, normal lung showed significantly lower TCR diversity.

Germline assignment: CDR1 DFQATT and CDR2 SNEGSKA (reference sequence). The V and J ends lost 2 bases and 7 bases respectively, with 20 bases between them. This CDR3 contains 15 residues. With regard to this clonotype: What it binds is not known. A clone one base away is much larger, so this may be a read error.

No cell sorting was done before RNA was extracted from the tissue. Newly diagnosed lung cancer patients had thoracic surgery in China, August–November 2014, without prior chemotherapy. A modified ARM-PCR protocol with three rounds of nested PCR amplified TCRbeta. Via MiXCR, TCRdb re-called the multiplex PCR reads, giving one row per CDR3 protein. The sample includes some 120,000 distinct CDR3 sequences, 60% to 70% of them seen just once. This TCR derives from a man aged 25-45 years with non-small cell lung cancer. The sequenced sample consisted of lung tumor tissue. The chain links TRBV20-1 to TRBJ2-5; D may correspond to TRBD1 or TRBD2 (5 bases each). CDR3 in amino acids: CSARPGPSSGVTQYF. CDR3 nucleotides: TGCAGTGCTAGACCGGGGCCGTCCTCCGGAGTGACCCAGTACTTC.